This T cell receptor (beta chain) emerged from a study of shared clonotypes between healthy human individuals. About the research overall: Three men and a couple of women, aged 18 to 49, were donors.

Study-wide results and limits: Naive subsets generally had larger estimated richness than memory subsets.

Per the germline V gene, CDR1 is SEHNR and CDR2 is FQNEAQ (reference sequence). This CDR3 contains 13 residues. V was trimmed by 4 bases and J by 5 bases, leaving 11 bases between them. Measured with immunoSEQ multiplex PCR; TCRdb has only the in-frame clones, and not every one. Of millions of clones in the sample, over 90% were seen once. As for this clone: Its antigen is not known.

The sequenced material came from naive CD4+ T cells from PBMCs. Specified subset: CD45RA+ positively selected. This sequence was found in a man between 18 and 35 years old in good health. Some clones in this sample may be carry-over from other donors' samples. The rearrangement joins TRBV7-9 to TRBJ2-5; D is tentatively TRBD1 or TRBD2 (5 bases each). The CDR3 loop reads CASSSRDVETQYF. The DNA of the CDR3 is TGTGCCAGCAGCTCCCGGGACGTGGAGACCCAGTACTTC.